The 12 T cell receptor beta chains below come from one sample, sequenced in a study of shared clonotypes between healthy human individuals. Generated by immunoSEQ multiplex PCR, the TCRdb table keeps only in-frame clones and is missing some. This table holds over a million clones, about 77% found once. Specimen: memory CD4+ T cells sorted from blood. Subset described: CD45RA-negative fraction. The receptor set was obtained from a man younger than 35 in good health.

The rearrangement links TRBV5-1 to TRBJ2-3, with 8 bases that match TRBD1. In germline, CDR1 is SGHRS, CDR2 YFSETQ. CDR3 length: 14 amino acids. The J segment lost 4 bases and the V segment lost 5 bases, leaving 6 bases of the junction unmatched. The CDR3 is CASSVQGGADTQYF. The DNA of the CDR3 is TGCGCCAGCAGTGTACAGGGGGGTGCAGATACGCAGTATTTT.

Worth noting for this clone: This sample also contains other DNA sequences that code for the same CDR3. V is TRBV6-5 and J is TRBJ1-6, with a weak D call TRBD1 (6 bases). The CDR3 totals 14 residues. Germline CDR1 is MNHEY and CDR2 is SVGAGI. Trimming pared 2 bases from V and 7 bases from J, leaving 9 bases between. In nucleotides, the CDR3 is TGTGCCAGCAGTTACCTGGGGGGCAATTCACCCCTCCACTTT. As protein: CASSYLGGNSPLHF.

The chain joins TRBV6-6 to TRBJ2-1; possible D gene TRBD2, 5 bases. V lost 5 bases, J lost 5 bases, and 10 bases lay in between. This CDR3 has 13 residues. CDR1 and CDR2 (germline): MNHNY, SVGAGI (reference sequence). The CDR3 DNA is TGTGCCAGCAGTCCCACTAGGAACAATGAGCAGTTCTTC. Amino acid sequence: CASSPTRNNEQFF.

This clone occurred a few times. This chain connects TRBV6-5 to TRBJ2-7; 8 bases are shared with TRBD1. Looked up from germline, CDR1 is MNHEY and CDR2 is SVGAGI. The CDR3 is made up of 14 amino acids. The junction had 6 bases not matched to a gene; V was cut back by 7 bases and J by 1 base. CDR3 amino acids: CASTGQGRSYEQYF. DNA for the CDR3: TGTGCCAGCACAGGACAGGGAAGATCCTACGAGCAGTACTTC.

The chain links TRBV11-2 to TRBJ2-7; D is undetermined. The V gene lost 5 bases and the J gene lost 3 bases, with 11 bases spanning the gap. CDR3 size: 13 residues. Germline CDR1 reads SGHAT; CDR2 reads FQNNGV. CDR3 nucleotide sequence: TGTGCCAGCAGCGTCGGACCAATCTACGAGCAGTACTTC. It translates to CASSVGPIYEQYF. The entire variable domain, with the rest obtained from reference TRBV11-2 and TRBJ2-7, is as follows: EAGVAQSPRYKIIEKRQSVAFWCNPISGHATLYWYQQILGQGPKLLIQFQNNGVVDDSQLPKDRFSAERLKGVDSTLKIQPAKLEDSAVYLCASSVGPIYEQYFGPGTRLTVT.

This chain connects TRBV11-2 to TRBJ2-1, with 10 bases that match TRBD2. In germline, CDR1 is SGHAT, CDR2 FQNNGV. This CDR3 comprises 16 residues. V shed 0 bases and J 7 bases; nucleotides not matched to a gene: 6. The CDR3 loop is CASSLEEAGGPNEQFF. In DNA, the CDR3 is TGTGCCAGCAGCTTAGAGGAAGCGGGAGGGCCGAATGAGCAGTTCTTC.

The V call is TRBV4-1, the J call TRBJ1-2; the D is unclear. V lost 0 bases to trimming and J lost 0 bases, with 8 bases between them. Germline V lookup: CDR1 MGHRA, CDR2 YSYEKL. The CDR3 sequence is 15 residues long. The CDR3 protein is CASSQDAAANYGYTF. In nucleotides, the CDR3 is TGCGCCAGCAGCCAAGATGCGGCAGCTAACTATGGCTACACCTTC.

The chain uses TRBV7-2 and TRBJ2-7; 8 bases align to TRBD2. This CDR3 spans 15 amino acids. V was pared by 7 bases and J by 5 bases, with 13 bases of the junction left unmatched. The germline CDR1 and CDR2 sequences are SGHTA and FQGNSA. CDR3 amino acids: CASTQRGGRFHEQYF. The CDR3 nucleotides are TGTGCCAGCACCCAGAGAGGCGGGAGGTTCCACGAGCAGTACTTC.

The chain recombines TRBV30 with TRBJ1-3; D is ambiguous. Germline-derived CDR1 and CDR2 are GTSNPN and SVGIG (reference sequence). V was shortened by 2 bases and J by 0 bases, with 14 bases between the two germline ends. The CDR3 is 16 amino acids. CDR3 sequence reads: CAWSSKTASSGNTIYF. The CDR3 bases are TGTGCCTGGAGTTCCAAGACGGCGAGCTCTGGAAACACCATATATTTT.

This sequence joins TRBV19 and TRBJ2-7; the D gene is possibly TRBD2 (5 bases). The V end was cut by 6 bases, the J end by 7 bases, with 19 bases between. The CDR3 contains 14 residues. CDR1 is LNHDA, CDR2 SQIVND, per germline (reference sequence). The CDR3 nucleotides read TGTGCCAGTAGCTCAACGGGGAGTAGAGTGGAGCAGTACTTC. Its protein product is CASSSTGSRVEQYF.

This chain joins TRBV11-3 and TRBJ2-5, with TRBD2 matching over 7 bases. This CDR3 is built from 14 residues. Unmatched junction bases numbered 3, after V lost 1 base and J lost 4 bases. In germline, CDR1 is SGHNT, CDR2 YENEEA. The CDR3 coding sequence is TGTGCCAGCAGCTTAGGGCGGGGGTCAGAGACCCAGTACTTC. It yields the protein CASSLGRGSETQYF.

This clone has a handful of counts. The chain links TRBV4-2 to TRBJ1-3, with D unclear. Germline CDR1 is LGHNA and CDR2 is YNFKEQ. Trimming pared 3 bases from V and 1 base from J, leaving 13 bases between. The CDR3 loop spans 16 amino acids. CDR3: CASSQDVVGSGNTIYF. The DNA of the CDR3 is TGTGCCAGCAGCCAGGATGTCGTTGGTTCTGGAAACACCATATATTTT.